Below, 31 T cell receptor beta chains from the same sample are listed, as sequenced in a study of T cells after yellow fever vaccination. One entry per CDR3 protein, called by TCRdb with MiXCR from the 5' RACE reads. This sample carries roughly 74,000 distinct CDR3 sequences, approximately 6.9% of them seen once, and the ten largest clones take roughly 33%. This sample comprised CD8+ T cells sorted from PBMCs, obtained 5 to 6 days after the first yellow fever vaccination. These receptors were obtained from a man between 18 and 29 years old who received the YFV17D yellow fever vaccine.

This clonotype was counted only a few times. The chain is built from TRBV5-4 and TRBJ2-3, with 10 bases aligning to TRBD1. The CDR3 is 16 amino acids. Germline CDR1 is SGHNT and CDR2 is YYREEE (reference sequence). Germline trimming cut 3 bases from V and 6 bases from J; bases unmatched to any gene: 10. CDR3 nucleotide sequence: TGTGCCAGCAGCTCGGAAGGGACAGGGGTACAGGATACGCAGTATTTT. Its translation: CASSSEGTGVQDTQYF.

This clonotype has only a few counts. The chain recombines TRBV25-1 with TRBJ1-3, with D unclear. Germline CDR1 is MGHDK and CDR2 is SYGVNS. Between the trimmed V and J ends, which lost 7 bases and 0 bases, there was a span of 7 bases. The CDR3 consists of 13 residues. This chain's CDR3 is CASMGSSGNTIYF. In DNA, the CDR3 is TGTGCCAGCATGGGGAGCTCTGGAAACACCATATATTTT.

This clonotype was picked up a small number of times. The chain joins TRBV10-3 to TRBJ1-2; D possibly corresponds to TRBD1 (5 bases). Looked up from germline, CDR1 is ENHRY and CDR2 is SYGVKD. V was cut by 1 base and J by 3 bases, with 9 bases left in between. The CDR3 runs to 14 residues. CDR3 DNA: TGTGCCATCAGTGAGTTGGAGACAGACTATGGCTACACCTTC. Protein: CAISELETDYGYTF.

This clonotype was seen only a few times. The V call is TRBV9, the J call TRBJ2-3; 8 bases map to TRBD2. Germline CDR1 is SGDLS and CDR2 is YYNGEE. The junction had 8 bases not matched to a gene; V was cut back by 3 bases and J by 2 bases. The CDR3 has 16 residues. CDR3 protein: CASSEFAGGLTDTQYF. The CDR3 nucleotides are TGTGCCAGCAGCGAATTTGCGGGGGGTCTCACAGATACGCAGTATTTT.

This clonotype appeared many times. CDR3 in DNA: TGTGCCATCACGACGGGAGGCACAGATACGCAGTATTTT. Translated, it gives CAITTGGTDTQYF. The chain uses TRBV10-3 and TRBJ2-3; tentatively, D is TRBD2 (6 bases). Looked up from germline, CDR1 is ENHRY and CDR2 is SYGVKD. The CDR3 is 13 amino acids. The V and J ends lost 7 bases and 1 base respectively, with 9 bases between them.

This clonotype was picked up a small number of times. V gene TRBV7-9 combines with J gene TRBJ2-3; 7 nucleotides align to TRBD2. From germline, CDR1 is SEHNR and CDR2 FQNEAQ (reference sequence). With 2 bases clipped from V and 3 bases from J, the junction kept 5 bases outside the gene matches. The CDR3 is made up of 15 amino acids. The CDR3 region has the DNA TGTGCCAGCAGCTTACCAGCGGGGAGGACAGATACGCAGTATTTT. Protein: CASSLPAGRTDTQYF.

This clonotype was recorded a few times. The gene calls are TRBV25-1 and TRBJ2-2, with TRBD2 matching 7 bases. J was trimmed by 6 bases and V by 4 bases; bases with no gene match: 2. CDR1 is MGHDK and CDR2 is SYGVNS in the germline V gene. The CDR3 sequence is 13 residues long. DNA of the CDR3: TGTGCCAGCAGTGTTGGGGGGGCCGGGGAGCTGTTTTTT. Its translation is CASSVGGAGELFF.

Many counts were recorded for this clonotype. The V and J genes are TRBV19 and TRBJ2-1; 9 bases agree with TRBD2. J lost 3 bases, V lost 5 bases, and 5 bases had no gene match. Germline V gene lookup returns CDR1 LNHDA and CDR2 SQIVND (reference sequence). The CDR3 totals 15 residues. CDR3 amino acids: CASSVSSGDYNEQFF. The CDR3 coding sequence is TGTGCCAGTAGTGTGTCTAGCGGGGACTACAATGAGCAGTTCTTC.

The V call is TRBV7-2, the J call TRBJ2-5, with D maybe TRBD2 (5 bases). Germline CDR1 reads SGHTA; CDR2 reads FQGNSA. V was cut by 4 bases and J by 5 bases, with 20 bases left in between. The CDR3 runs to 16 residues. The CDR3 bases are TGTGCCAGCAGCTGGATGCCCGGGTCCCGCGGGGAGACCCAGTACTTC. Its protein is CASSWMPGSRGETQYF.

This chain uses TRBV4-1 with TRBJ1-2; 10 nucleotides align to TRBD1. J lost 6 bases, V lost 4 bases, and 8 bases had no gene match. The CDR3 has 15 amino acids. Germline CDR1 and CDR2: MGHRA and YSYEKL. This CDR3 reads CASSRGQGVFNGYTF. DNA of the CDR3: TGCGCCAGCAGCCGCGGACAGGGGGTTTTCAATGGCTACACCTTC.

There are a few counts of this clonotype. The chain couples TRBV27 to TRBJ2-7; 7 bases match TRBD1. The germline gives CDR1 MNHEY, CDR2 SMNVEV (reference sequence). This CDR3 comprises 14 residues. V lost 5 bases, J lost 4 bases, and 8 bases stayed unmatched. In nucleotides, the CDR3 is TGTGCCAGCAGTCCCAAAGGGACAGAATACGAGCAGTACTTC. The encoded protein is CASSPKGTEYEQYF.

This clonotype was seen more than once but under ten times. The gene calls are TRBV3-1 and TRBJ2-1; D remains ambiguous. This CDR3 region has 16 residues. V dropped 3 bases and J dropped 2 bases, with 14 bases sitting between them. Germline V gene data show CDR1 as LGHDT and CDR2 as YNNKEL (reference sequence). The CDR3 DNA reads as TGTGCCAGCAGCCACCAGCAAGTCTCCACCTACAATGAGCAGTTCTTC. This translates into CASSHQQVSTYNEQFF.

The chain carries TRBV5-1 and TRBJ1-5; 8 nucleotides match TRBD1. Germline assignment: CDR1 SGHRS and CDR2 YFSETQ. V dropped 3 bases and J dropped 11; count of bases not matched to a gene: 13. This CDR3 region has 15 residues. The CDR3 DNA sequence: TGCGCCAGCAGCTGGGGGACAGGCCAAGGTAGGGCCCAGCATTTT. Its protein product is CASSWGTGQGRAQHF.

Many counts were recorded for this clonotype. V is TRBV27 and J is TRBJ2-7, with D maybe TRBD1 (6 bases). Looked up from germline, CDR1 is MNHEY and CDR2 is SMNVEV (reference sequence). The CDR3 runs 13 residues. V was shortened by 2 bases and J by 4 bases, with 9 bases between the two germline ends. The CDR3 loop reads CASSLGGQYEQYF. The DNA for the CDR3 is TGTGCCAGCAGTTTAGGGGGACAATACGAGCAGTACTTC.

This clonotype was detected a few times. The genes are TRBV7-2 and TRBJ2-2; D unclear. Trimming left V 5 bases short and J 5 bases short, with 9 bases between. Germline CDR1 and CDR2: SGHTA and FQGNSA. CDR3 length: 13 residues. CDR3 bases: TGTGCCAGCAGCCCCCACCCAACCGGGGAGCTGTTTTTT. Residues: CASSPHPTGELFF.

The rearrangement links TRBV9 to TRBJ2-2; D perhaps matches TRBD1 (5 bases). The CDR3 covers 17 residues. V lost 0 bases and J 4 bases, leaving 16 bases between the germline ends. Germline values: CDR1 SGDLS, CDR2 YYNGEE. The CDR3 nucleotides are TGTGCCAGCAGCGTAGCTCAGGGCAGATTCTTCACCGGGGAGCTGTTTTTT. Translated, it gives CASSVAQGRFFTGELFF.

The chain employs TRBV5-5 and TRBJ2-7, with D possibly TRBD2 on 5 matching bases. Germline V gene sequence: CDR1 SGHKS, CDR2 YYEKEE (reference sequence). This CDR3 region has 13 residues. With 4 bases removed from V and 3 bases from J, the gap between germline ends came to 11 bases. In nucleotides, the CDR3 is TGTGCCAGCAGCCTTGGACTCCTCTACGAGCAGTACTTC. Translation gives CASSLGLLYEQYF.

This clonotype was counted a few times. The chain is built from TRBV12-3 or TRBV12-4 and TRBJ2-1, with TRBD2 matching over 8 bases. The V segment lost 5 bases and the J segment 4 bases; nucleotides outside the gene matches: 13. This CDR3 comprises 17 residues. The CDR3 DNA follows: TGTGCCAGCAGTCAAACCCCCCCCGGGGGGGCTTACAATGAGCAGTTCTTC. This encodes CASSQTPPGGAYNEQFF.

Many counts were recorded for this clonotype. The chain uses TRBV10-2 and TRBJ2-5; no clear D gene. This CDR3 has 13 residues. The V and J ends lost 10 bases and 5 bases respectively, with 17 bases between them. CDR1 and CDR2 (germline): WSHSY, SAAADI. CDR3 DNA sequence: TGCGCCACCTCGAGAGGCCACCGGGAGACCCAGTACTTC. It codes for CATSRGHRETQYF.

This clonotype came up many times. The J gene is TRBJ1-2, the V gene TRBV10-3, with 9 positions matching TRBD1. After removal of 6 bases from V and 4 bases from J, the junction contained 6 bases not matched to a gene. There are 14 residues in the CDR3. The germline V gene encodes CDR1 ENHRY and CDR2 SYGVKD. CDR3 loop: CAISGQGHPYGYTF. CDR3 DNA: TGTGCCATCAGCGGACAGGGGCATCCCTATGGCTACACCTTC.

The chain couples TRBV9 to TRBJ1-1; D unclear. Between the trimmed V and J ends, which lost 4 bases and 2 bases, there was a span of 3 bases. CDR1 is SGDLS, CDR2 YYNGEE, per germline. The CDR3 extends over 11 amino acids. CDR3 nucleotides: TGTGCCAGCAGCACCAACACTGAAGCTTTCTTT. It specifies CASSTNTEAFF.

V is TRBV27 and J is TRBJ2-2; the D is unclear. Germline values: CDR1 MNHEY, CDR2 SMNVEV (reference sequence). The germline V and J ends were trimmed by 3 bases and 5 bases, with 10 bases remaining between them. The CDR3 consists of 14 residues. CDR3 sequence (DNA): TGTGCCAGCAGTTTGAGTGTAGGGACCGGGGAGCTGTTTTTT. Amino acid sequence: CASSLSVGTGELFF.

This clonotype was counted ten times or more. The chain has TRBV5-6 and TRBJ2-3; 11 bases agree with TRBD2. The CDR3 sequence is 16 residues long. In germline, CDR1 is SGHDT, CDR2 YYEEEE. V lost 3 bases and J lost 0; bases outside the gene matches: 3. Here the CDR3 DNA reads TGTGCCAGCAGCTGGAGACTAGCGGGAAGCACAGATACGCAGTATTTT. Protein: CASSWRLAGSTDTQYF.

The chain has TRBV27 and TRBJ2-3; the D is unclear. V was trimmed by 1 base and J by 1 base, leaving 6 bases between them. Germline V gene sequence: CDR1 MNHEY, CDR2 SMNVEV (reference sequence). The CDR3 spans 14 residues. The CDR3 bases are TGTGCCAGCAGTTTATTAAGTGGCACAGATACGCAGTATTTT. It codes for CASSLLSGTDTQYF.

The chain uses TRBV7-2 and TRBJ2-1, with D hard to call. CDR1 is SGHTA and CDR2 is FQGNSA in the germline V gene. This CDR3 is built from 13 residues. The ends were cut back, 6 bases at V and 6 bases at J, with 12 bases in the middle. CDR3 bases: TGTGCCAGCAGTTTGCCCTACCCCAATGAGCAGTTCTTC. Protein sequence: CASSLPYPNEQFF.

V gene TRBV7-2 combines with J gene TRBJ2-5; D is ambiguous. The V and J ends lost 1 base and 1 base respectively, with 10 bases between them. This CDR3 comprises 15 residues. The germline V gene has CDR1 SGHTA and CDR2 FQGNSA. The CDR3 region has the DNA TGTGCCAGCAGCTTAGATATCCAGCCCCAAGAGACCCAGTACTTC. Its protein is CASSLDIQPQETQYF. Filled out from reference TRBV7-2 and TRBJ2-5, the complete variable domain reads GAGVSQSPSNKVTEKGKDVELRCDPISGHTALYWYRQSLGQGLEFLIYFQGNSAPDKSGLPSDRFSAERTGGSVSTLTIQRTQQEDSAVYLCASSLDIQPQETQYFGPGTRLLVL.

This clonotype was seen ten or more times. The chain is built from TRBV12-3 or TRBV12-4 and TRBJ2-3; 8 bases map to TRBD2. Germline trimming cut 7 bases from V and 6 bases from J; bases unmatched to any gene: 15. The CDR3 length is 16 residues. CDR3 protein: CASTPEHFGGADTQYF. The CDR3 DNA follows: TGTGCCAGCACCCCCGAGCATTTCGGGGGGGCGGATACGCAGTATTTT.

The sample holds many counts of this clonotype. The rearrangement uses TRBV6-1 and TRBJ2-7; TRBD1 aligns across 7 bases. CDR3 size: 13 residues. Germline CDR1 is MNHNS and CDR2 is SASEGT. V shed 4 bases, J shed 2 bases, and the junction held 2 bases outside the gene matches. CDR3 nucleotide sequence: TGTGCCAGCAGTGCGGGACAGACCTACGAGCAGTACGTC. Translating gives CASSAGQTYEQYV.

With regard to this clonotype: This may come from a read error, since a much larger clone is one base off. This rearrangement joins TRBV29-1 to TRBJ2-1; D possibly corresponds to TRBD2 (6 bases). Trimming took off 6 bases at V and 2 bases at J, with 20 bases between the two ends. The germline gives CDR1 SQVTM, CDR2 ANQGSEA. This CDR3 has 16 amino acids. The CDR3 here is CSVGPGLLGPYNEQFF. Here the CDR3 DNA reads TGCAGCGTCGGACCGGGACTCCTCGGTCCCTACAATGAGCAGTTCTTC.

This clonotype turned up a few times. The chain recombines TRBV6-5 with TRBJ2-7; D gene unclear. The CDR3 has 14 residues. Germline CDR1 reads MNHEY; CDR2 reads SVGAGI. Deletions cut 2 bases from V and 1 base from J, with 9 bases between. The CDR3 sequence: CASSYGIKSYEQYF. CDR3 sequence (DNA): TGTGCCAGCAGTTACGGGATCAAGTCCTACGAGCAGTACTTC.

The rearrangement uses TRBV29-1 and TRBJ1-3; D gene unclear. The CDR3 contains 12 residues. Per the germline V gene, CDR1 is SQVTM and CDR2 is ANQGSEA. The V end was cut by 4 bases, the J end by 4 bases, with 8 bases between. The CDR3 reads CSVALPGNTIYF. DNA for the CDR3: TGCAGCGTTGCCTTGCCGGGAAACACCATATATTTT.